Below, 13 T cell receptor beta chains from the same sample are listed, as sequenced in a study of shared clonotypes between healthy human individuals. TCRdb keeps only in-frame clones here, not all; method: immunoSEQ multiplex PCR. The data show about 2.3 million clones, with 85% to 95% seen just once and 0.35% to 0.5% held by the top ten. Material: naive CD4+ T cells from PBMCs. As to subset: CD45RA+ positively selected. These receptors were taken from a man between 18 and 29 years old in good health. Some clones in this sample may be carry-over from other donors' samples.

V gene TRBV6-1 combines with J gene TRBJ1-1, with a weak D call TRBD1 (5 bases). This CDR3 spans 15 amino acids. Germline CDR1 and CDR2: MNHNS and SASEGT. V lost 3 bases, J lost 0 bases, and 11 bases lay in between. The CDR3 sequence: CASSDRGGLNTEAFF. CDR3 coding DNA: TGTGCCAGCAGTGATAGGGGCGGACTGAACACTGAAGCTTTCTTT.

CDR3 in amino acids: CASTKDLGANEKLFF. DNA for the CDR3: TGTGCCAGCACCAAGGATCTGGGCGCTAATGAAAAACTGTTTTTT. The rearrangement uses TRBV6-6 and TRBJ1-4; D call uncertain. This CDR3 has 15 amino acids. Trimming removed 7 bases from V and 3 bases from J, with 15 bases in between. Germline assignment: CDR1 MNHNY and CDR2 SVGAGI (reference sequence).

The CDR3 here is CASTQGGPKNIQYF. CDR3 sequence (DNA): TGTGCCAGCACTCAAGGGGGACCCAAAAACATTCAGTACTTC. The chain employs TRBV7-9 and TRBJ2-4; D possibly corresponds to TRBD1 (6 bases). Trimming cost V 7 bases and J 2 bases, with 12 bases left between them. The CDR3 runs 14 residues. Germline V gene data show CDR1 as SEHNR and CDR2 as FQNEAQ (reference sequence).

The chain uses TRBV7-2 and TRBJ2-5; tentative D call: TRBD2 (7 bases). Germline values: CDR1 SGHTA, CDR2 FQGNSA. V lost 5 bases and J 5 bases, leaving 18 bases between the germline ends. The CDR3 covers 15 residues. The CDR3 DNA is TGTGCCAGCAGCAGCGGGGACACCCAGGGGGAGACCCAGTACTTC. Its translation is CASSSGDTQGETQYF. Based on the CDR3 plus reference TRBV7-2 and TRBJ2-5, the full variable domain is GAGVSQSPSNKVTEKGKDVELRCDPISGHTALYWYRQSLGQGLEFLIYFQGNSAPDKSGLPSDRFSAERTGGSVSTLTIQRTQQEDSAVYLCASSSGDTQGETQYFGPGTRLLVL.

J is TRBJ1-1 and V is TRBV27, with D uncertain. V shed 3 bases and J shed 1 base, with 6 bases lying between them. CDR3 length: 13 residues. Germline CDR1 is MNHEY and CDR2 is SMNVEV (reference sequence). This chain's CDR3 is CASSLTKNTEAFF. CDR3 bases: TGTGCCAGCAGTTTGACTAAGAACACTGAAGCTTTCTTT.

The chain has TRBV7-9 and TRBJ2-3; 8 nucleotides agree with TRBD2. This CDR3 is built from 16 residues. Germline V CDR1 and CDR2: SEHNR, FQNEAQ (reference sequence). V lost 5 bases, J lost 2 bases, and 9 bases stayed unmatched. The CDR3: CASSRSTSGPTDTQYF. The CDR3 DNA sequence: TGTGCCAGCAGCCGCTCTACTAGCGGCCCCACAGATACGCAGTATTTT.

The V gene is TRBV5-1, the J gene TRBJ2-5; tentative D call: TRBD1 (6 bases). CDR1 SGHRS and CDR2 YFSETQ come from the germline V gene. The CDR3 totals 15 residues. V lost 4 bases to trimming and J lost 1 base, with 14 bases between them. This chain's CDR3 is CASSEAGTTQETQYF. The CDR3 nucleotides are TGCGCCAGCAGCGAGGCCGGGACAACCCAAGAGACCCAGTACTTC.

This chain links TRBV6-6 with TRBJ2-7; D unclear. Germline lookup yields CDR1 MNHNY and CDR2 SVGAGI (reference sequence). The CDR3 runs to 12 residues. V gave up 6 bases and J gave up 0 bases, with 6 bases separating them. The CDR3 sequence is CASRDGSYEQYF. CDR3 nucleotides: TGTGCCAGCAGGGACGGCTCCTACGAGCAGTACTTC.

The chain has TRBV6-1 and TRBJ1-5, with D perhaps TRBD1 (5 bases). V lost 4 bases, J lost 7 bases, and 17 bases lay in between. Germline CDR1 reads MNHNS; CDR2 reads SASEGT. This CDR3 has 15 residues. The CDR3 DNA is TGTGCCAGCAGTGCGCCCTCGGGGGGAGGCCAGCCCCAGCATTTT. Protein product: CASSAPSGGGQPQHF.

Points on this clone: Germline and junction disagree at one end, which may indicate a read error. The chain combines TRBV5-1 with TRBJ2-2; no clear D gene. Germline assignment: CDR1 SGHRS and CDR2 YFSETQ. The CDR3 loop spans 14 amino acids. The CDR3 DNA reads TGCGTCAGCAGCTTTGATGGATCCACCGGGGAGCTGTTTTTT. This sequence encodes CVSSFDGSTGELFF. The full variable domain, in which reference TRBV5-1 and TRBJ2-2 provide the parts outside the CDR3, is KAGVTQTPRYLIKTRGQQVTLSCSPISGHRSVSWYQQTPGQGLQFLFEYFSETQRNKGNFPGRFSGRQFSNSRSEMNVSTLELGDSALYLCVSSFDGSTGELFFGEGSRLTVL.

This chain connects TRBV10-1 to TRBJ2-1; unclear D gene. Trimming cost V 7 bases and J 5 bases, with 21 bases left between them. From germline, CDR1 is WNHNN and CDR2 SYGVQD (reference sequence). The CDR3 covers 16 residues. CDR3 sequence: CASIMTRAPTNNEQFF. CDR3 in DNA: TGCGCCAGCATCATGACTCGTGCTCCTACTAACAATGAGCAGTTCTTC.

As to this clone: An end of the junction differs from the germline gene, which may be a read error. This sequence joins TRBV28 and TRBJ2-7, with TRBD1 matching 11 bases. The CDR3 is 13 residues long. Per the germline V gene, CDR1 is MDHEN and CDR2 is SYDVKM. DNA of the CDR3: TGTGCCAGCAGTCGTGGGACAGGGGGAAGAGAGTTCTTC. Its translation is CASSRGTGGREFF. The full variable domain, in which reference TRBV28 and TRBJ2-7 provide the parts outside the CDR3, is DVKVTQSSRYLVKRTGEKVFLECVQDMDHENMFWYRQDPGLGLRLIYFSYDVKMKEKGDIPEGYSVSREKKERFSLILESASTNQTSMYLCASSRGTGGREFFGPGTRLTVT.

The chain couples TRBV25-1 to TRBJ1-2; no clear D gene. This CDR3 comprises 14 residues. Trimming stripped 3 bases from V and 7 bases from J, with 15 bases between. CDR1 MGHDK and CDR2 SYGVNS come from the germline V gene. CDR3 region: CASSDLAGSIGYTF. In nucleotides, the CDR3 is TGTGCCAGCAGTGATCTTGCCGGAAGTATTGGCTACACCTTC.